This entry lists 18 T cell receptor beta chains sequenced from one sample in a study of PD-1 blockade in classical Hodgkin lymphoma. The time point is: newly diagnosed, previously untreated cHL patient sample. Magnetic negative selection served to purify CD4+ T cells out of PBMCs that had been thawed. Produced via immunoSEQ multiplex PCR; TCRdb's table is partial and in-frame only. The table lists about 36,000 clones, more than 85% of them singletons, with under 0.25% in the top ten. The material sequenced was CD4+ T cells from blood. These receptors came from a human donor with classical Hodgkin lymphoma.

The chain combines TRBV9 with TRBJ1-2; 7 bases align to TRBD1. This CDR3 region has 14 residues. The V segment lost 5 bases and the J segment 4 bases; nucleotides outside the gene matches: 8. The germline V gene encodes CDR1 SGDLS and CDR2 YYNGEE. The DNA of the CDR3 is TGTGCCAGCAGTGCCCAAGACAGGGCCTATGGCTACACCTTC. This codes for CASSAQDRAYGYTF.

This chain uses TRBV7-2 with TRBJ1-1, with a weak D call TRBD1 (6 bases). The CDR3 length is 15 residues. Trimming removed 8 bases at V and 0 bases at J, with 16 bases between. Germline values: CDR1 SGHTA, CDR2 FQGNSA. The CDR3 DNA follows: TGTGCCAGCGGGAGTCGAGGGGACATGAACACTGAAGCTTTCTTT. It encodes CASGSRGDMNTEAFF.

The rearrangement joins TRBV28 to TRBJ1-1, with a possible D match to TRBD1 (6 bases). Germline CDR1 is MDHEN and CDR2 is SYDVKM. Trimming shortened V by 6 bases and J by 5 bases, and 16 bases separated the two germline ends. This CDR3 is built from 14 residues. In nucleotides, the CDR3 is TGTGCCAGCAGGATCGGGGGGCGGAGGACTGAAGCTTTCTTT. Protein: CASRIGGRRTEAFF.

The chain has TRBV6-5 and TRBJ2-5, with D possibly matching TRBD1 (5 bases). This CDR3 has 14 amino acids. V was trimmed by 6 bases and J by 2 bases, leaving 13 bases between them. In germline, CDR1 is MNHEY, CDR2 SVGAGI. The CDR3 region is CASRLGRTQETQYF. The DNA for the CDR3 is TGTGCCAGCAGACTTGGGCGGACACAAGAGACCCAGTACTTC.

CDR3 sequence reads: CASSVGLGHNEQFF. The CDR3 DNA is TGTGCCAGCAGCGTAGGACTAGGCCACAATGAGCAGTTCTTC. V gene TRBV9 combines with J gene TRBJ2-1, with a possible D match to TRBD2 (6 bases). CDR1 SGDLS and CDR2 YYNGEE come from the germline V gene. The CDR3 has 14 amino acids. The ends were cut back, 0 bases at V and 5 bases at J, with 9 bases in the middle.

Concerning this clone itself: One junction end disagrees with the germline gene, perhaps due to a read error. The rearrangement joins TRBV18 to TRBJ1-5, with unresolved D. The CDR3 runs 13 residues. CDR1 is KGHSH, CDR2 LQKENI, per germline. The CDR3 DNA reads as TGTACCAGCTCACCAGCCGGAAATCAGCCCCAGCATTTT. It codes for CTSSPAGNQPQHF. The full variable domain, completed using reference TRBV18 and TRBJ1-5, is NAGVMQNPRHLVRRRGQEARLRCSPMKGHSHVYWYRQLPEEGLKFMVYLQKENIIDESGMPKERFSAEFPKEGPSILRIQQVVRGDSAAYFCTSSPAGNQPQHFGDGTRLSIL.

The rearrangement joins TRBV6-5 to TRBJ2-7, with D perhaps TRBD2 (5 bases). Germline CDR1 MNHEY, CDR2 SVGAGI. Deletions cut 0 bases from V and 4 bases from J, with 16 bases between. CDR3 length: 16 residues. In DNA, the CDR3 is TGTGCCAGCAGTTACTCCCTACTAGTTCCGGGTTACGAGCAGTACTTC. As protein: CASSYSLLVPGYEQYF.

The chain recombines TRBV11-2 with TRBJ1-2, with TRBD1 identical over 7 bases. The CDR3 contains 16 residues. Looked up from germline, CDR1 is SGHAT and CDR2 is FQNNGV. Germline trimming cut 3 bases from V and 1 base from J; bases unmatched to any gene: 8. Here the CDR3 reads CASSFEGGHFNYGYTF. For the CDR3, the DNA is TGTGCCAGCAGCTTCGAAGGGGGCCATTTTAACTATGGCTACACCTTC. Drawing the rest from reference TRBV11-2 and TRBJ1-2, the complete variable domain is EAGVAQSPRYKIIEKRQSVAFWCNPISGHATLYWYQQILGQGPKLLIQFQNNGVVDDSQLPKDRFSAERLKGVDSTLKIQPAKLEDSAVYLCASSFEGGHFNYGYTFGSGTRLTVV.

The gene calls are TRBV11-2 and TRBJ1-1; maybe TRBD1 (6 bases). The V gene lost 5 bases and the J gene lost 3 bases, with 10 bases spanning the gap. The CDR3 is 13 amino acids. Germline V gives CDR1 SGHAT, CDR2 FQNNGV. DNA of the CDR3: TGTGCCAGCAGCCAAGCAGGGGACACTGAAGCTTTCTTT. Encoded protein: CASSQAGDTEAFF.

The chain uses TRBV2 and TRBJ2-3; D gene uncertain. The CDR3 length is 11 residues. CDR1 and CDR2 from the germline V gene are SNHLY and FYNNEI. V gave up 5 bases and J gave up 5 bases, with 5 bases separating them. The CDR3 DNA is TGTGCCAGCAGTTTCCAAGATACGCAGTATTTT. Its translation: CASSFQDTQYF.

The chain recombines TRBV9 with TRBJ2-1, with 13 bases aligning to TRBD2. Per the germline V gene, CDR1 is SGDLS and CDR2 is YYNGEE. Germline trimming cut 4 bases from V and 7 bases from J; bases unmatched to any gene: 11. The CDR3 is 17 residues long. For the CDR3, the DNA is TGTGCCAGCAGCCTTGGGACTAGCGGGGTTGGGGGAAATGAGCAGTTCTTC. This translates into CASSLGTSGVGGNEQFF.

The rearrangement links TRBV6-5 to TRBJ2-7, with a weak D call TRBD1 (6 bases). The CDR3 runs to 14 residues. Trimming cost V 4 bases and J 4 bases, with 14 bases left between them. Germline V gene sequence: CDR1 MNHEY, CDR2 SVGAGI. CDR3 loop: CASSLEKGEYEQYF. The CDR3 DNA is TGTGCCAGCAGTTTGGAGAAGGGGGAATACGAGCAGTACTTC.

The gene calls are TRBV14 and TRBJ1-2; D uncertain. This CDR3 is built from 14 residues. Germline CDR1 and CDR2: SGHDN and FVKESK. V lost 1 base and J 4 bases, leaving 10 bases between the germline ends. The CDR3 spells CASSQGGKLYGYTF. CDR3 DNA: TGTGCCAGCAGCCAAGGAGGGAAACTCTATGGCTACACCTTC.

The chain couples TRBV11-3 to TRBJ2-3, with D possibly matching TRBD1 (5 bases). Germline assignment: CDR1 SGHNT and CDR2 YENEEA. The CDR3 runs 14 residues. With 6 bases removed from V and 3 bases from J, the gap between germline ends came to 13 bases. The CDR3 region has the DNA TGTGCCAGCAGTCGACCAGGGATTACAGATACGCAGTATTTT. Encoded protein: CASSRPGITDTQYF. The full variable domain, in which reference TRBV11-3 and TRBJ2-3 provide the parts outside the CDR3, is EAGVVQSPRYKIIEKKQPVAFWCNPISGHNTLYWYLQNLGQGPELLIRYENEEAVDDSQLPKDRFSAERLKGVDSTLKIQPAELGDSAVYLCASSRPGITDTQYFGPGTRLTVL.

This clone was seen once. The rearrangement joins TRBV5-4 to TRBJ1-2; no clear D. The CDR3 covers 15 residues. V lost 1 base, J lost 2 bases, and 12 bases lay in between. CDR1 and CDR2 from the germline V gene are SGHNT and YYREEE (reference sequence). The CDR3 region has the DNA TGTGCCAGCAGCTTGTTTGAGGTTTTGAACTATGGCTACACCTTC. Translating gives CASSLFEVLNYGYTF.

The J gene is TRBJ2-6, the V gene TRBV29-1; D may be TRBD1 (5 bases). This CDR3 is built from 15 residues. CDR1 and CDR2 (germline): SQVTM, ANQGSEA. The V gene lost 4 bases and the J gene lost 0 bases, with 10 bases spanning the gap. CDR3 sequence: CSVVSGPSGANVLTF. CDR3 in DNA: TGCAGCGTTGTTTCAGGGCCCTCTGGGGCCAACGTCCTGACTTTC.

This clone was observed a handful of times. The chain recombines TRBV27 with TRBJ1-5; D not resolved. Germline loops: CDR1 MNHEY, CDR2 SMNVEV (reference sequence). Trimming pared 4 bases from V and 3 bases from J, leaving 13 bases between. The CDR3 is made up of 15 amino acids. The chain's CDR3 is CASSSLGYDNQPQHF. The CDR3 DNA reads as TGTGCCAGCAGTTCCCTGGGATATGACAATCAGCCCCAGCATTTT.

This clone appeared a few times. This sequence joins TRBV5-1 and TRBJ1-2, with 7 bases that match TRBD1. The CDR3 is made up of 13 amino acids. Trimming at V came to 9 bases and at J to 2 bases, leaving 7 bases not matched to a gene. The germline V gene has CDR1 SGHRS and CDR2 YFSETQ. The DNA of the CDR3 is TGCGCCACCACAGCACAGGGGAACTATGGCTACACCTTC. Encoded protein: CATTAQGNYGYTF.